This T cell receptor (beta chain) was captured by sequencing in a study of T-cell memory formation after mild COVID-19. MiXCR, run by TCRdb on the 5' RACE reads, gives a single entry per CDR3 protein. Seen here are about 250,000 distinct CDR3 sequences, around 15% observed once, and the top ten hold around 3.7%. From germline, CDR1 is MNHEY and CDR2 SVGAGI. Losses at the gene ends were 4 bases for V and 2 bases for J; bases not matched to a gene: 3. This CDR3 is built from 14 residues. The V call is TRBV6-5, the J call TRBJ2-7; 9 bases fit TRBD2. The clonotype originates from a young man who had mild COVID-19 (a few samples of this study predate the infection). Cell type and time point are not known. The source material was PBMCs or a T cell subset sorted from them (not recorded which). The CDR3 DNA sequence: TGTGCCAGCAGTTTATCTAGCGGGACCTACGAGCAGTACTTC. Its translation is CASSLSSGTYEQYF.